These T cell receptor beta chains were read from a single sample in a study of T cells after yellow fever vaccination. MiXCR was run by TCRdb on the 5' RACE reads, yielding one entry per CDR3 protein. The sample lists more than 350,000 distinct CDR3 sequences; about 9.9% were seen once. This material consisted of PBMCs, taken on the day of the first yellow fever vaccination. These receptors were taken from a man in his late teens or twenties who received the YFV17D yellow fever vaccine. The CDR3 runs from the conserved cysteine through the conserved F or W. The order of the fields is clone size, V gene, J gene, D gene, CDR3 DNA, CDR3 protein. A D gene is named only where the DNA matches it firmly. Clone sizes are given selectively: once, few, many, or a class where the clone is expanded.

>few|TRBV3-1|TRBJ1-1|TRBD1
TGTGCCAGCAGCTGGGCGACAGGGGCAGCTTTCTTT
CASSWATGAAFF
>.|TRBV27|TRBJ2-3|.
TGTGCCAGCAGTTTAAAAACAGGGTTCGAGCCAGATACGCAGTATTTT
CASSLKTGFEPDTQYF
>few|TRBV4-2|TRBJ2-7|TRBD2
TGTGCCAGCAGCCGAGGACTAGCGGGGCAGTACGAGCAGTACTTC
CASSRGLAGQYEQYF
>few|TRBV7-2|TRBJ2-3|.
TGTGCCAGCAGCTGGTCGACGGATACGCAGTATTTT
CASSWSTDTQYF
>many|TRBV7-9|TRBJ1-1|TRBD1
TGTGCCAGCAGCTTCGGACCGGGACAGGGGGCTGAGACTGAAGCTTTCTTT
CASSFGPGQGAETEAFF
>few|TRBV5-1|TRBJ2-3|.
TGCGCCAGCAGCTTGCAGCTTTCGGGCAGAGATACGCAGTATTTT
CASSLQLSGRDTQYF
>.|TRBV27|TRBJ1-6|.
TGTGCCAGCAGCCTCGACAGGATTTGGTCACCCCTCCACTTT
CASSLDRIWSPLHF
>.|TRBV11-1|TRBJ2-3|TRBD2
TGTGCCAGCAGCTATCGGAGGGCTAGCGGGGGGGCTCGAACAGATACGCAGTATTTT
CASSYRRASGGARTDTQYF
>few|TRBV7-9|TRBJ2-3|.
TGTGCCAGCAGCTCCAAAGGAAGCAACACAGATACGCAGTATTTT
CASSSKGSNTDTQYF
>.|TRBV12-5|TRBJ2-7|TRBD1
TGTGCTAGTGGTTTGGGACAGGGGACTCTGGGGGACGAGCAGTACTTC
CASGLGQGTLGDEQYF
>few|TRBV7-2|TRBJ2-1|.
TGTGCCAGCAGCCCTCGGGGAGCCCCCTACATACAGCAGTTCTTC
CASSPRGAPYIQQFF
>few|TRBV6-1|TRBJ1-1|.
TGTGCCAGCAGCTTTTCGGAATGGAACACTGAAGCTTTCTTT
CASSFSEWNTEAFF
>many|TRBV10-3|TRBJ1-2|.
TGTGCCATCACCGGCGGGGGGATTGGTGGCTACACCTTC
CAITGGGIGGYTF
>.|TRBV7-8|TRBJ1-1|.
TGTGCCAGCAGCCTACATATGAACACTGAAGCTTTCTTT
CASSLHMNTEAFF
>.|TRBV28|TRBJ2-1|.
TGTGCCAGCAGTTCCGGTATGGGGGGCCGTCGGAATGAGCAGTTCTTC
CASSSGMGGRRNEQFF
>few|TRBV12-3/TRBV12-4|TRBJ2-3|TRBD2
TGTGCCAGCAGGGGGACTAGCGGGGGAGATACGCAGTATTTT
CASRGTSGGDTQYF
>.|TRBV27|TRBJ2-4|.
TGTGCCAGCAGCCCTTTGGTCCGCCTCCAAGCCAAAAACATTCAGTACTTC
CASSPLVRLQAKNIQYF
>.|TRBV29-1|TRBJ2-1|TRBD2
TGCAGCGGGAGGACTAGCGGGGGACCCTACAATGAGCAGTTCTTC
CSGRTSGGPYNEQFF
>few|TRBV10-3|TRBJ2-2|.
TGTGCCATCAGAGATCCTAGCGAAGGTGCGAACACCGGGGAGCTGTTTTTT
CAIRDPSEGANTGELFF
>.|TRBV29-1|TRBJ2-7|.
TGCAGCGTTGAAGTTGGAGCCTACGAGCAGTACTTC
CSVEVGAYEQYF
>few|TRBV29-1|TRBJ1-1|.
TGCAGCGCCGCTACAAGGCCGGGCGGAACTGAAGCTTTCTTT
CSAATRPGGTEAFF
>few|TRBV4-1|TRBJ1-5|TRBD1
TGCGCCAGCAGCCACGACAGGGTCGGTGACAATCAGCCCCAGCATTTT
CASSHDRVGDNQPQHF
>.|TRBV4-3|TRBJ2-3|TRBD2
TGCGCCAGCAGCCACCTAGCGGGGGGGGAGGATACGCAGTATTTT
CASSHLAGGEDTQYF
>few|TRBV9|TRBJ1-5|.
TGTGCCAGCAGCGTCGGACAGTATCATCAGCCCCAGCATTTT
CASSVGQYHQPQHF
>.|TRBV20-1|TRBJ2-3|TRBD2
TGCAGTGCTAGTGGCGGGGGGGCGACGGATACGCAGTATTTT
CSASGGGATDTQYF
>few|TRBV5-1|TRBJ2-3|.
TGCGCCAGCAGCGGTAGCTCGCAGGGATACACAGATACGCAGTATTTT
CASSGSSQGYTDTQYF
>many|TRBV4-3|TRBJ1-6|.
TGCGCCAGCAGCCAAGCGGTAAACTCCTATAATTCACCCCTCCACTTT
CASSQAVNSYNSPLHF
>.|TRBV6-5|TRBJ2-5|TRBD2
TGTGCCAGCAGTTATTACGGGGGGACGGGAGAGACCCAGTACTTC
CASSYYGGTGETQYF
>.|TRBV27|TRBJ2-7|TRBD2
TGTGCCAGCAGGACGGGACTAGCGGGTTACGAGCAGTACTTC
CASRTGLAGYEQYF
>.|TRBV4-3|TRBJ2-7|TRBD1
TGCGCCAGCAGCGCATACTTCGACAGGGCCCGCGAGCAGTACTTC
CASSAYFDRAREQYF
>.|TRBV6-5|TRBJ2-5|.
TGTGCCAGCAGTTATAGAAACCCGGGCTGGGGCATCGGAGAGACCCAGTACTTC
CASSYRNPGWGIGETQYF
>few|TRBV5-1|TRBJ2-7|TRBD2
TGCGCCAGCAGGACTAGCGGGGGCAACGAGCAGTACTTC
CASRTSGGNEQYF
>few|TRBV14|TRBJ2-1|.
TGTGCCAGCAGCCAAATAGTAGGGGGTGCAGTGAACAATGAGCAGTTCTTC
CASSQIVGGAVNNEQFF
>many|TRBV20-1|TRBJ1-5|TRBD1
TGCAGTGCTGCCACAGGGGGCTCAAGTCAGCCCCAGCATTTT
CSAATGGSSQPQHF
>few|TRBV19|TRBJ1-2|.
TGTGCCAGTAGACCGCTTTGGGGCTATGGCTACACCTTC
CASRPLWGYGYTF
>.|TRBV10-3|TRBJ2-5|TRBD1
TGTGCCATCTCTCTCCCAGGGGGTGAGACCCAGTACTTC
CAISLPGGETQYF
>many|TRBV6-5|TRBJ1-2|.
TGTGCCAGCAGTCTAGACAGCAACTATGGCTACACCTTC
CASSLDSNYGYTF
>.|TRBV18|TRBJ2-4|.
TGTGCCAGCTCACCACTGGGGCAGGGGAAAAACATTCAGTACTTC
CASSPLGQGKNIQYF
>few|TRBV7-2|TRBJ1-2|.
TGTGCCAGCAGCCCAGACAGGATCGGAGGCTATGGCTACACCTTC
CASSPDRIGGYGYTF
>.|TRBV10-3|TRBJ1-1|.
TGTGCCATCAGTGAGCTGGACAGAATGAACACTGAAGCTTTCTTT
CAISELDRMNTEAFF
>few|TRBV2|TRBJ2-3|.
TGTGCCAGCAGACAAGAGACAGATACGCAGTATTTT
CASRQETDTQYF
>few|TRBV6-1|TRBJ2-3|.
TGTGCCAGCAGTAAGACTAGTTTGACAGATACGCAGTATTTT
CASSKTSLTDTQYF
>.|TRBV29-1|TRBJ2-1|.
TGCAGCGTTGACTACTCTAACACCCTGGGTGAGCAGTTCTTC
CSVDYSNTLGEQFF
>.|TRBV10-3|TRBJ2-2|TRBD1
TGTGCCATCAGTGCTTGGACAGGGGCCGGGGAGCTGTTTTTT
CAISAWTGAGELFF
>.|TRBV3-1|TRBJ2-5|.
TGTGCCAGCAGCCCGATTCCCGTCAACCAAGAGACCCAGTACTTC
CASSPIPVNQETQYF
>few|TRBV6-4|TRBJ2-1|TRBD2
TGTGCCAGCAGTGATGGGACTAGCGGGGGGGCCAATGAGCAGTTCTTC
CASSDGTSGGANEQFF
>few|TRBV5-4|TRBJ2-1|.
TGTGCCAGCAGCTCCATCAATGAGCAGTTCTTC
CASSSINEQFF
>.|TRBV12-3/TRBV12-4|TRBJ1-5|TRBD1
TGTGCCAGCAATGACAGGGAATGGCCCCAGCATTTT
CASNDREWPQHF
>few|TRBV18|TRBJ2-7|TRBD1
TGTGCCAGCTCACCCCTCTCCAGGGGGCAGGGGAAATCGGGGCACGAGCAGTACTTC
CASSPLSRGQGKSGHEQYF
>.|TRBV12-3/TRBV12-4|TRBJ1-3|.
TGTGCCAGCAGTTCGAGAACCGGTGGAAACACCATATATTTT
CASSSRTGGNTIYF
>few|TRBV7-9|TRBJ2-1|.
TGTGCCAGCCGGGACGGGAACGACAATGAGCAGTTCTTC
CASRDGNDNEQFF